The 32 T cell receptor beta chains presented below share a single source sample, sequenced in a study of T cells in Graves' hyperthyroidism and ophthalmopathy. Amplification targeted TCR beta CDR3 regions from RNA transcripts. RT-PCR in the first round (using the HTBI primer set) targeted the TCR CDR3. TCRdb redid the calling of the multiplex PCR reads with MiXCR, one entry per CDR3 protein. The sample carries 400,000 to 550,000 distinct CDR3 sequences, around 15% recorded once. Sequenced input: blood. These receptors were collected from a woman aged 18 to 35 with Graves' hyperthyroidism.

Concerning this clonotype: With a much larger clone just one base away, this may be a read error. J is TRBJ1-1 and V is TRBV5-1; possible D gene TRBD1, 6 bases. The CDR3 covers 13 residues. The germline CDR1 and CDR2 sequences are SGHRS and YFSETQ. Written as DNA, the CDR3 is TGCGCCAGCAGCTACAGGGACGGCACTGAAGCTCTCTTT. Translating gives CASSYRDGTEALF.

The V and J genes are TRBV6-2 or TRBV6-3 and TRBJ2-1; 10 positions match TRBD2. The CDR3 extends over 15 amino acids. Germline CDR1 is MNHEY and CDR2 is SVGEGT. Unmatched junction bases numbered 13, after V lost 4 bases and J lost 13 bases. CDR3 residues: CASSSLLAGLVEQFF. As DNA, the CDR3 is TGTGCCAGCAGTTCACTACTAGCGGGGTTGGTAGAACAGTTCTTC.

In its sample, this clonotype was seen many times. The J gene is TRBJ1-3, the V gene TRBV12-3 or TRBV12-4; D is ambiguous. CDR3 size: 15 residues. Between the trimmed V and J ends, which lost 6 bases and 0 bases, there was a span of 12 bases. In nucleotides, the CDR3 is TGTGCCAGCAGACCCCCCCGAGCCTCTGGAAACACCATATATTTT. It translates to CASRPPRASGNTIYF.

The gene calls are TRBV5-1 and TRBJ2-2; no reliable D call. Per the germline V gene, CDR1 is SGHRS and CDR2 is YFSETQ. The CDR3 has 13 amino acids. Trimming removed 5 bases from V and 2 bases from J, with 7 bases in between. The chain's CDR3 is CASRPENTGELFF. CDR3 bases: TGCGCCAGCAGACCGGAAAACACCGGGGAGCTGTTTTTT.

This clonotype occurred many times. This chain uses TRBV12-3 or TRBV12-4 with TRBJ2-1, with 10 bases identical to TRBD2. This CDR3 is 14 amino acids long. V gave up 4 bases and J gave up 6 bases; unmatched junction bases: 3. The CDR3 sequence: CASSSSGRFNEQFF. The CDR3 DNA is TGTGCCAGCAGTTCTAGCGGGAGATTCAATGAGCAGTTCTTC.

The V and J genes are TRBV19 and TRBJ1-5; TRBD1 is a possible D gene (6 bases). The CDR3 is 14 amino acids. Germline-derived CDR1 and CDR2 are LNHDA and SQIVND (reference sequence). V dropped 7 bases and J dropped 6 bases, with 16 bases sitting between them. Here the CDR3 reads CASTPIGGTQPQHF. The CDR3 nucleotides read TGTGCCAGTACCCCTATAGGGGGAACTCAGCCCCAGCATTTT.

The chain joins TRBV5-1 to TRBJ1-4; maybe TRBD1 (6 bases). Germline V lookup: CDR1 SGHRS, CDR2 YFSETQ. The CDR3 loop spans 15 amino acids. V was clipped by 4 bases and J by 0 bases, with 10 bases between them. The CDR3 protein is CASSQTGATNEKLFF. Written as DNA, the CDR3 is TGCGCCAGCAGCCAGACAGGCGCAACTAATGAAAAACTGTTTTTT.

This chain connects TRBV10-3 to TRBJ2-4; the D gene is possibly TRBD2 (5 bases). This CDR3 comprises 16 residues. Germline assignment: CDR1 ENHRY and CDR2 SYGVKD. Trimming left V 4 bases short and J 4 bases short, with 17 bases between. The chain's CDR3 is CAISGARTRDKNIQYF. The CDR3, as DNA: TGTGCCATCAGTGGGGCCCGAACTAGGGATAAAAACATTCAGTACTTC.

The CDR3 coding sequence is TGCAGTGCCCTCCAGGGGGCGGGGCGTGTAGTGGAGACCCAGTACTTC. It specifies CSALQGAGRVVETQYF. The V and J genes are TRBV20-1 and TRBJ2-5, with 8 bases that match TRBD1. This CDR3 spans 16 amino acids. V dropped 6 bases and J dropped 5; count of bases not matched to a gene: 17. Per the germline V gene, CDR1 is DFQATT and CDR2 is SNEGSKA (reference sequence).

This chain uses TRBV4-2 with TRBJ2-1; D call uncertain. The CDR3 is 13 amino acids. Trimming took off 1 base at V and 10 bases at J, with 11 bases between the two ends. The germline V gene has CDR1 LGHNA and CDR2 YNFKEQ. The chain's CDR3 is CASSQGEWREQFF. Written as DNA, the CDR3 is TGTGCCAGCAGCCAAGGCGAGTGGCGGGAGCAGTTCTTC.

This clonotype was seen repeatedly, ten times or more. The chain couples TRBV19 to TRBJ2-1; 8 nucleotides line up with TRBD2. V gave up 3 bases and J gave up 9 bases; unmatched junction bases: 13. From germline, CDR1 is LNHDA and CDR2 SQIVND (reference sequence). The CDR3 totals 16 residues. The CDR3 sequence: CASSIPGSGTGSEQFF. The DNA for the CDR3 is TGTGCCAGTAGTATCCCGGGTAGCGGGACCGGTAGTGAGCAGTTCTTC.

The chain combines TRBV6-2 or TRBV6-3 with TRBJ2-2; the D gene is possibly TRBD1 (6 bases). The V end lost 6 bases, the J end lost 8 bases, and 13 bases lay between the germline ends. Germline values: CDR1 MNHEY, CDR2 SVGEGT. The CDR3 covers 13 residues. The CDR3 DNA is TGTGCCAGCAGCGCTGACAGGTCTGGGGAGCTGTTTTTT. Its translation: CASSADRSGELFF.

This clonotype has ten or more counts. This chain joins TRBV11-2 and TRBJ2-1, with 7 bases matching TRBD2. Germline V gives CDR1 SGHAT, CDR2 FQNNGV. Trimming took 3 bases from V and 6 from J; bases not matched to a gene: 11. The CDR3 consists of 16 residues. The CDR3 region is CASSLYAGERVNEQFF. The CDR3, as DNA: TGTGCCAGCAGCTTGTATGCGGGAGAAAGAGTCAATGAGCAGTTCTTC.

The gene calls are TRBV6-1 and TRBJ1-1; TRBD1 aligns across 8 bases. Germline V lookup: CDR1 MNHNS, CDR2 SASEGT. The CDR3 has 14 residues. The V gene end was trimmed by 8 bases and the J gene end by 5 bases; junction bases not matched to a gene: 10. The CDR3 is CASGPWTGSTEAFF. For the CDR3, the DNA is TGTGCCAGCGGTCCGTGGACAGGGAGTACTGAAGCTTTCTTT.

This clonotype was detected ten times or more. CDR3 residues: CASRQLAGVWNEQFF. The DNA of the CDR3 is TGTGCCAGCAGGCAACTAGCGGGAGTATGGAATGAGCAGTTCTTC. The chain combines TRBV2 with TRBJ2-1; 11 positions match TRBD2. There are 15 residues in the CDR3. Trimming at V came to 6 bases and at J to 7 bases, leaving 8 bases not matched to a gene. In germline, CDR1 is SNHLY, CDR2 FYNNEI.

This clonotype was recorded a few times. V is TRBV5-4 and J is TRBJ2-3; D is possibly TRBD1 or TRBD2 (5 bases each). This CDR3 has 14 amino acids. With 4 bases removed from V and 4 bases from J, the gap between germline ends came to 13 bases. CDR1 is SGHNT and CDR2 is YYREEE in the germline V gene (reference sequence). CDR3 residues: CASSPGTVPDTQYF. DNA of the CDR3: TGTGCCAGCAGCCCCGGGACGGTCCCAGATACGCAGTATTTT.

V usage is TRBV20-1 and J usage is TRBJ1-3; TRBD1 matches 7 bases. Germline V gene lookup returns CDR1 DFQATT and CDR2 SNEGSKA (reference sequence). CDR3 size: 16 residues. The V segment lost 7 bases and the J segment 3 bases; nucleotides outside the gene matches: 15. The CDR3 sequence: CSDPQHRGEVGNTIYF. CDR3 in DNA: TGCAGTGACCCTCAACACAGGGGTGAGGTTGGAAACACCATATATTTT.

This clonotype came up many times. The chain combines TRBV12-5 with TRBJ1-6; D might be TRBD1 (5 bases). Deletions cut 6 bases from V and 9 bases from J, with 27 bases between. There are 18 residues in the CDR3. From germline, CDR1 is LGHNT and CDR2 FRNRAP. The DNA of the CDR3 is TGTGCTAGTGGCCTGCTGGGACGTCGGACAAAAACTGGTTCACCCCTCCACTTT. This translates into CASGLLGRRTKTGSPLHF.

This clonotype was counted ten times or more. This chain joins TRBV20-1 and TRBJ2-3; D gene ambiguous. V was clipped by 4 bases and J by 1 base, with 15 bases between them. Germline CDR1 is DFQATT and CDR2 is SNEGSKA (reference sequence). The CDR3 has 15 amino acids. The CDR3 DNA reads as TGCAGTGCTACTGGAGACCCCCTCCGCACAGATACGCAGTATTTT. This gives the protein CSATGDPLRTDTQYF.

This clonotype has at least ten counts. The V and J genes are TRBV3-1 and TRBJ2-5, with 12 bases aligning to TRBD2. This CDR3 has 15 amino acids. After removal of 4 bases from V and 5 bases from J, the junction contained 5 bases not matched to a gene. CDR1 is LGHDT and CDR2 is YNNKEL in the germline V gene (reference sequence). The CDR3 loop reads CASSRLAGVMETQYF. The CDR3 region has the DNA TGTGCCAGCAGCCGACTAGCGGGAGTTATGGAGACCCAGTACTTC.

This clonotype was picked up a small number of times. This chain joins TRBV5-1 and TRBJ2-1; 11 bases agree with TRBD2. This CDR3 spans 17 amino acids. With 0 bases clipped from V and 6 bases from J, the junction kept 8 bases outside the gene matches. The germline gives CDR1 SGHRS, CDR2 YFSETQ. The chain's CDR3 is CASSLVGSGRAINEQFF. The CDR3 DNA sequence: TGCGCCAGCAGCTTGGTTGGTAGCGGGAGGGCCATCAATGAGCAGTTCTTC.

This clonotype was seen ten or more times. This chain links TRBV5-1 with TRBJ2-2; 7 bases match TRBD1. Trimming cost V 1 base and J 0 bases; bases outside gene matches: 3. There are 16 residues in the CDR3. CDR1 is SGHRS, CDR2 YFSETQ, per germline. The CDR3 is CASSLYQGANTGELFF. The DNA of the CDR3 is TGCGCCAGCAGCTTGTATCAGGGGGCGAACACCGGGGAGCTGTTTTTT.

The sample holds a few counts of this clonotype. V is TRBV20-1 and J is TRBJ2-7; no reliable D call. The CDR3 totals 13 residues. The V end was cut by 5 bases, the J end by 4 bases, with 15 bases between. Germline CDR1 is DFQATT and CDR2 is SNEGSKA (reference sequence). The CDR3 nucleotides read TGCAGTGCTTCTTTTGGGGATGGTTACGAGCAGTACGTC. It translates to CSASFGDGYEQYV.

Worth noting for this clonotype: The CDR3 carries no conserved terminal phenylalanine or tryptophan, so it likely arises from a read error. This chain uses TRBV18 with TRBJ2-5; TRBD1 is a possible D gene (6 bases). The V end was cut by 0 bases, the J end by 11 bases, with 19 bases between. Germline V gene lookup returns CDR1 KGHSH and CDR2 LQKENI. The CDR3 length is 15 residues. The CDR3 loop reads CASSPPNSDSLIQYV. In DNA, the CDR3 is TGTGCCAGCTCACCACCTAATTCGGACAGCCTAATTCAGTACGTC.

The table lists this clonotype with many counts. The gene calls are TRBV30 and TRBJ2-1; TRBD2 is a possible D gene (6 bases). Germline lookup yields CDR1 GTSNPN and CDR2 SVGIG (reference sequence). There are 11 residues in the CDR3. Trimming removed 2 bases from V and 15 bases from J, with 14 bases in between. CDR3 residues: CAWSTGLGRFF. The CDR3 DNA reads as TGTGCCTGGAGTACGGGACTGGGGAGGTTCTTC.

This clonotype was recorded at least ten times. CDR3 sequence: CASGQGAWEFPEKLFF. CDR3 DNA: TGTGCCAGCGGACAGGGGGCGTGGGAATTTCCTGAAAAACTGTTTTTT. The chain is built from TRBV2 and TRBJ1-4; TRBD1 agrees at 11 bases. J gave up 7 bases and V 8 bases, and 12 bases lay outside the gene matches. Germline CDR1 SNHLY, CDR2 FYNNEI. The CDR3 runs to 16 residues.

The chain recombines TRBV6-1 with TRBJ1-1; 8 nucleotides align to TRBD1. Germline values: CDR1 MNHNS, CDR2 SASEGT. After removal of 5 bases from V and 0 bases from J, the junction contained 11 bases not matched to a gene. The length of the CDR3 is 17 residues. The DNA for the CDR3 is TGTGCCAGCAGTCCCCCGGGACAGGTCCCCATGAACACTGAAGCTTTCTTT. As protein: CASSPPGQVPMNTEAFF.

There are many counts of this clonotype. CDR3 in amino acids: CASSQDSGRMNTEAFF. In DNA form, the CDR3 reads TGTGCCAGCAGCCAAGACTCGGGACGGATGAACACTGAAGCTTTCTTT. The chain recombines TRBV14 with TRBJ1-1; D might be TRBD1 (5 bases). Germline V gives CDR1 SGHDN, CDR2 FVKESK. Trimming removed 0 bases from V and 0 bases from J, with 11 bases in between. The CDR3 runs to 16 residues. The complete variable domain, with remaining parts taken from reference TRBV14 and TRBJ1-1, reads EAGVTQFPSHSVIEKGQTVTLRCDPISGHDNLYWYRRVMGKEIKFLLHFVKESKQDESGMPNNRFLAERTGGTYSTLKVQPAELEDSGVYFCASSQDSGRMNTEAFFGQGTRLTVV.

In its sample, this clonotype was seen many times. The V gene is TRBV7-3, the J gene TRBJ2-5; D not certain. Germline CDR1 is SGHTA and CDR2 is FQGTGA. With 5 bases removed from V and 1 base from J, the gap between germline ends came to 8 bases. CDR3 length: 13 residues. The CDR3 here is CASSLMGQETQYF. CDR3 nucleotide sequence: TGTGCCAGCAGCCTCATGGGCCAAGAGACCCAGTACTTC.

Details on this clonotype: This sequence may be a read error, since a much larger clone differs from it by one base. V is TRBV7-9 and J is TRBJ2-3; a possible D gene is TRBD2 (6 bases). Germline V CDR1 and CDR2: SEHNR, FQNEAQ (reference sequence). CDR3 length equals 14 residues. The CDR3 region has the DNA TGTGCCGGCAGTTTTAGCGGAAAAACAGATACGCAGTATTTT. Translated: CAGSFSGKTDTQYF.

This clonotype was seen at least ten times. The chain has TRBV10-3 and TRBJ1-5; no clear D gene. The CDR3 runs 14 residues. Trimming took 4 bases from V and 1 from J, leaving 8 bases between them. Looked up from germline, CDR1 is ENHRY and CDR2 is SYGVKD. The CDR3 DNA reads as TGTGCCATCAGTGGGGCAGAAAGCAATCAGCCCCAGCATTTT. Translated, it gives CAISGAESNQPQHF.

This clonotype was seen ten or more times. The chain uses TRBV6-1 and TRBJ2-3, with D perhaps TRBD2 (6 bases). This CDR3 is built from 19 residues. Trimming stripped 3 bases from V and 5 bases from J, with 27 bases between. Germline assignment: CDR1 MNHNS and CDR2 SASEGT. The CDR3 DNA reads as TGTGCCAGCAGTGATCCGTTCCGGAGACTAGTAGGGCCCCTAGATACGCAGTATTTT. Translating it yields CASSDPFRRLVGPLDTQYF.